The present T cell receptor (beta chain) was sequenced within a study of blood T cell repertoires in COVID-19. The wider study: PBMCs, B-cell-depleted T cells, or T cells were the source of the cDNA or gDNA that made up the material.

Participants were aged 18 to 89 years, lived in around 25 US areas, and enrolled virtually. Cohort 3 recovery required two negative PCRs, clearance, or symptom resolution. Only one count was recorded for this clone. Assay used: immunoSEQ multiplex PCR; TCRdb lists only in-frame clones, some missing. This sample has approximately 500,000 clones, with 88% found just once. The CDR3 covers 15 residues. V shed 5 bases and J 4 bases; nucleotides not matched to a gene: 10. Germline values: CDR1 LGHDT, CDR2 YNNKEL (reference sequence). The TCR originated in a woman aged 35 to 49 who had recovered from COVID-19. Sequenced input: PBMCs or T cells enriched from blood (not recorded which). The genes are TRBV3-1 (or the pseudogene TRBV3-2) and TRBJ1-2, with 7 bases fitting TRBD1. The CDR3 is CASSADRVGGYGYTF. The CDR3 bases are TGTGCCAGCAGCGCCGACAGGGTTGGAGGCTATGGCTACACCTTC.